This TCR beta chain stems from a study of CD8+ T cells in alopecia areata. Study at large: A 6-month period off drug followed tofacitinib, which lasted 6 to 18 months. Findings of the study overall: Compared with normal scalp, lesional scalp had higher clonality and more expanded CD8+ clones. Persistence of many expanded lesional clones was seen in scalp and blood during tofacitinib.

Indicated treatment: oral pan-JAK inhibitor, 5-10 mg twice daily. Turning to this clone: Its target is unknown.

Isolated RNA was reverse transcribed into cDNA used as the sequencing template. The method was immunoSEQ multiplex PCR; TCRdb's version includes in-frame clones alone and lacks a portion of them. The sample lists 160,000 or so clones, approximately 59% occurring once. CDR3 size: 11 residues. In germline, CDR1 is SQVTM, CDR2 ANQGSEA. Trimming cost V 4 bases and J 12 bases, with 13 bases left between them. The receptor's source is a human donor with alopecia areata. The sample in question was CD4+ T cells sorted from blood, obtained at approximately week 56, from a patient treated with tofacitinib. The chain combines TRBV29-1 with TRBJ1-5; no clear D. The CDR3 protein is CSVGLHPHQHF. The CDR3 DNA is TGCAGCGTTGGTCTCCACCCGCACCAGCATTTT.